Sequencing of this T cell receptor (beta chain) was carried out in a study of response to subunit inactivated influenza vaccine. General study findings and limits: T cells newly recruited by each seasonal influenza vaccination are few, the authors suggested.

V lost 0 bases, J lost 0 bases, and 9 bases lay in between. CDR1 and CDR2 (germline): DFQATT, SNEGSKA (reference sequence). This CDR3 spans 15 amino acids. TCRdb redid the calling of the RT-PCR reads with MiXCR, one entry per CDR3 protein. The sample comprises 500,000 to 600,000 distinct CDR3 sequences, 7.5% to 8.5% of which are singletons, and approximately 13% rests with the top ten. This clonotype was recorded at least ten times. Its target is not known. This TCR was sampled from a man aged 45 to 70 who received an inactivated influenza vaccine. This specimen consisted of PBMCs from blood, obtained 23 to 25 months after vaccination. The genes are TRBV20-1 and TRBJ2-1, with no clear D. The CDR3 loop is CSARDLMSSYNEQFF. As DNA, the CDR3 is TGCAGTGCTAGAGACCTGATGAGCTCCTACAATGAGCAGTTCTTC.